The clone carrying this TCR beta chain was seen ten or more times. The antigen remains unidentified. This record comes from a study of cytomegalovirus exposure and HLA in healthy donors. The CDR3 extends over 15 amino acids. CDR1 is SGHVS, CDR2 FNYEAQ, per germline. V dropped 4 bases and J dropped 7; count of bases not matched to a gene: 10. A multiplex PCR was run with 60 Vbeta primers and 13 Jbeta primers. Measured with immunoSEQ multiplex PCR; TCRdb has only the in-frame clones, and not every one. This sample has 80,000 to 95,000 clones, with roughly 70% found just once. Study-level points and caveats: Clonal expansion, a later analysis showed, was greater in HLA-associated TCR beta chains than in equally common others.

The chain combines TRBV7-6 with TRBJ2-7; TRBD2 matches 10 bases. Sample: PBMCs. This receptor was identified in a young woman in good health and CMV-seropositive. CDR3 bases: TGTGCCAGCAGCTCTACTGCTAGCGGGGGCCCGGAGCAGTACTTC. Its translation is CASSSTASGGPEQYF.